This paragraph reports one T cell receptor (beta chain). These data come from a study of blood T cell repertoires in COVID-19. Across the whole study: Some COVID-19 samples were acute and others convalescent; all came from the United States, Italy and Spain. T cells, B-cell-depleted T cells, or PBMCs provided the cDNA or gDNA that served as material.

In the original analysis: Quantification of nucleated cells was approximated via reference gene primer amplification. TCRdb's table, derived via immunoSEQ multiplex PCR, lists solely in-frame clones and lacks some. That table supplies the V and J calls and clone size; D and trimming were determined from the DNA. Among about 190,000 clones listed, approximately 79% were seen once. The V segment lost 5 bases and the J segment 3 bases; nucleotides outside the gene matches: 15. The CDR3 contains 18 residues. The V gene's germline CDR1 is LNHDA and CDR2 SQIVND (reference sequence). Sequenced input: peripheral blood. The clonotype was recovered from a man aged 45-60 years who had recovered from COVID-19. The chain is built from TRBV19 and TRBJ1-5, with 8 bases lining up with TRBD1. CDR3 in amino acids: CASSSPPGQVLFNQPQHF. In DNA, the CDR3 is TGTGCCAGTAGTTCCCCTCCGGGACAGGTCCTATTCAATCAGCCCCAGCATTTT.